This entry concerns a single T cell receptor beta chain. Antigen unknown. This sample is part of a study of blood T cells in healthy people across ages. Study-wide results and limits: The recorded TCR beta diversity per million T cells decreased in a roughly linear manner with age.

Germline lookup yields CDR1 ENHRY and CDR2 SYGVKD. This CDR3 is 12 amino acids long. The V end lost 3 bases, the J end lost 3 bases, and 5 bases lay between the germline ends. Alongside a J-beta primer mix, a sample-barcoded 5' primer served in a second PCR lasting roughly 7 to 11 cycles. A template-switch adaptor that had 12 random nucleotides put a tag on each cDNA molecule. TCRdb re-called the 5' RACE reads through MiXCR, storing one row per CDR3 protein. The sample carries some 1.4 million distinct CDR3 sequences, approximately 40% recorded once. The source material was blood. This receptor was identified in a woman aged 18 to 35 in good health. V usage is TRBV10-3 and J usage is TRBJ2-5; D gene unclear. CDR3 region: CAISDQEETQYF. The CDR3 DNA reads as TGTGCCATCAGTGACCAGGAAGAGACCCAGTACTTC.